This T cell receptor beta chain was identified in a study of spatial heterogeneity in lung cancer. This clonotype has a handful of counts. TCR cDNA molecules each had a unique molecular identifier. From the 5' RACE reads, TCRdb called clonotypes with MiXCR, one entry per CDR3 protein. The repertoire holds 40,000 to 45,000 distinct CDR3 sequences, approximately 22% seen once, with less than 9% in the top ten. Time point meaning: blood at routine non-recurrence follow-up after resection. Unsorted tumor, nontumor lung tissue or cryopreserved PBMC supplied the whole RNA. The CDR3 has 15 residues. V was pared by 1 base and J by 5 bases, with 12 bases between. From germline, CDR1 is SGHAT and CDR2 FQNNGV.

The chain employs TRBV11-2 and TRBJ2-1, with a tentative D call TRBD1 (5 bases). The source is a female donor with early-stage non-small cell lung cancer. The source material was PBMCs, sampled at follow-up. The CDR3 loop is CASSLGRVFDNEQFF. CDR3 sequence (DNA): TGTGCCAGCAGCTTAGGCAGGGTTTTCGACAATGAGCAGTTCTTC.